This entry is about one T cell receptor beta chain. The data are from a study of T-cell reconstitution after alpha-beta-depleted transplantation in children. This CDR3 has 12 amino acids. V shed 11 bases and J 6 bases; nucleotides not matched to a gene: 8. Unique molecular identifiers featured in how the TCRbeta library was prepared. TCRdb redid the calling of the PCR reads with MiXCR, one entry per CDR3 protein. The sample gives some 340,000 distinct CDR3 sequences, 10% of which show up once; more than 2% is in the top ten. The source was PBMCs from the stem cell graft donor, collected from the stem cell graft. V usage is TRBV12-3 or TRBV12-4 and J usage is TRBJ1-2; the match to TRBD1 covers 8 bases. The TCR was taken from a human donor who donated a stem cell graft to a child with acute lymphoblastic leukemia. The DNA of the CDR3 is TGTGCCGGGGGGGACAGGTTCAATGGCTACACCTTC. Its translation is CAGGDRFNGYTF.